This T cell receptor (beta chain) was identified during a study of regulatory T cells in long-lasting Graves disease. This clonotype was found many times. Through Arm-PCR of CDR3 regions and iRepertoire HTBI primers, TCR beta libraries were built. TCRdb called the multiplex PCR reads again in MiXCR, with one record for every CDR3 protein. This sample has 350,000 to 450,000 distinct CDR3 sequences, with roughly 24% found just once. With V trimmed by 8 bases and J by 1 base, 10 bases remained unmatched. The CDR3 is 15 residues long. Germline CDR1 MDHEN, CDR2 SYDVKM. Time point denoted: persistent/refractory GD, antithyroid drugs over 5 years with positive TRAb. PBMC RNA served as the TCR library source. Under American Thyroid Association guidelines, Graves' disease was diagnosed.

The chain combines TRBV28 with TRBJ1-1; 7 bases align to TRBD1. This sample comprised peripheral blood mononuclear cells (PBMCs), obtained when the disease was refractory, from a patient treated with antithyroid drugs. This sequence was found in a woman in her thirties or forties with Graves disease. The CDR3: CASSSMGQPNTEAFF. The CDR3 DNA follows: TGTGCCAGCTCATCAATGGGACAGCCGAACACTGAAGCTTTCTTT. Looking up the rest from reference TRBV28 and TRBJ1-1 gives the full variable domain: DVKVTQSSRYLVKRTGEKVFLECVQDMDHENMFWYRQDPGLGLRLIYFSYDVKMKEKGDIPEGYSVSREKKERFSLILESASTNQTSMYLCASSSMGQPNTEAFFGQGTRLTVV.